The clone carrying this T cell receptor (beta chain) was counted between two and nine times. Its antigen remains unknown. These data originate in a study of beta chain features in type 1 diabetes. Investigators reverse transcribed all isolated RNA, so they sequenced expressed TCRB transcripts. Produced via immunoSEQ multiplex PCR; TCRdb's table is partial and in-frame only. The table shows under 250,000 clones, with approximately 15% occurring only once. Study conclusions and caveats: The study found moderately but significantly shorter TCRB CDR3s in all four CD4+ subsets of Type 1 diabetes patients. Since sequencing was performed on cDNA, cells with high TCR expression could be over-represented.

The specimen sequenced was naive CD4+ T cells from blood. The sequence came from a man aged 30 to 39 with type 1 diabetes.

The CDR3: CASSEGSGIQYF. CDR3 bases: TGTGCCAGCAGTGAAGGGTCAGGGATTCAGTACTTC. The genes are TRBV6-5 and TRBJ2-4; maybe TRBD1 (5 bases). V was cut by 5 bases and J by 10 bases, with 12 bases left in between. Germline V gene sequence: CDR1 MNHEY, CDR2 SVGAGI. The CDR3 covers 12 residues.